The 22 T cell receptor beta chains below were found in one sample sequenced in a study of shared clonotypes between healthy human individuals. Data came from immunoSEQ multiplex PCR; TCRdb stores just in-frame clones and leaves some out. This sample has about 2.5 million clones, with about nine tenths found just once. The sample consisted of naive CD4+ T cells from PBMCs. Subset: CD45RA+ positively selected. The receptor source for this set is a man aged 18-30 years in good health. Some clones in this sample may be carry-over from other donors' samples.

This clone showed up just a few times. The sample holds other DNA sequences that translate to the same CDR3. V is TRBV15 and J is TRBJ2-1; D is undetermined. The CDR3 contains 12 residues. V lost 1 base and J 2 bases, leaving 0 bases between the germline ends. Germline-derived CDR1 and CDR2 are LNHNV and YYDKDF (reference sequence). The CDR3 DNA reads TGTGCCACCAGCAGAGCCTACAATGAGCAGTTCTTC. Translation: CATSRAYNEQFF.

The rearrangement joins TRBV11-2 to TRBJ1-2; D might be TRBD1 (5 bases). Per the germline V gene, CDR1 is SGHAT and CDR2 is FQNNGV. This CDR3 is built from 18 residues. Trimming took off 4 bases at V and 2 bases at J, with 23 bases between the two ends. This CDR3 reads CASSSVQGRAGGNYGYTF. The CDR3 DNA sequence: TGTGCCAGCAGCTCGGTGCAGGGACGAGCCGGGGGGAACTATGGCTACACCTTC.

This chain joins TRBV19 and TRBJ1-1, with TRBD1 matching 8 bases. Germline assignment: CDR1 LNHDA and CDR2 SQIVND (reference sequence). V dropped 6 bases and J dropped 4; count of bases not matched to a gene: 13. The CDR3 is made up of 16 amino acids. CDR3 residues: CASSPRTGWEGTEAFF. The CDR3 DNA is TGTGCCAGTAGCCCCAGGACAGGGTGGGAGGGCACTGAAGCTTTCTTT.

The chain has TRBV7-9 and TRBJ2-5; D might be TRBD2 (7 bases). Trimming pared 2 bases from V and 5 bases from J, leaving 15 bases between. Germline values: CDR1 SEHNR, CDR2 FQNEAQ (reference sequence). There are 15 residues in the CDR3. The CDR3 DNA is TGTGCCAGCAGCTTACTAGTGGAGGGGGGGGAGACCCAGTACTTC. This gives the protein CASSLLVEGGETQYF.

This clone was seen only once. Other DNA variants within this sample encode the same CDR3. The chain uses TRBV30 and TRBJ2-7; the D gene is possibly TRBD1 (6 bases). The CDR3 length is 13 residues. The germline V gene has CDR1 GTSNPN and CDR2 SVGIG (reference sequence). V shed 3 bases and J shed 3 bases, with 12 bases lying between them. The CDR3 here is CAWSRGQGYEQYF. The DNA for the CDR3 is TGTGCCTGGAGCAGGGGTCAAGGCTACGAGCAGTACTTC.

The chain has TRBV20-1 and TRBJ2-3; no clear D. The CDR3 is 11 amino acids. Germline CDR1 DFQATT, CDR2 SNEGSKA (reference sequence). Deletions cut 6 bases from V and 2 bases from J, with 6 bases between. The CDR3 DNA sequence: TGCAGTGCCCAGCACACAGATACGCAGTATTTT. Residues: CSAQHTDTQYF.

This clone appeared once. V usage is TRBV5-1 and J usage is TRBJ1-2; D is unclear. Trimming removed 0 bases at V and 2 bases at J, with 5 bases between. The CDR3 consists of 13 residues. Germline V gene sequence: CDR1 SGHRS, CDR2 YFSETQ. The CDR3 DNA sequence: TGCGCCAGCAGCTTGGACGAAAACTATGGCTACACCTTC. Protein sequence: CASSLDENYGYTF.

The chain recombines TRBV5-1 with TRBJ2-1; TRBD2 might be the D (6 bases). This CDR3 spans 15 amino acids. Germline CDR1 SGHRS, CDR2 YFSETQ. The ends were cut back, 4 bases at V and 8 bases at J, with 19 bases in the middle. CDR3 loop: CASSRGREEGHEQFF. The DNA of the CDR3 is TGCGCCAGCAGCCGAGGTAGGGAGGAGGGCCATGAGCAGTTCTTC.

J is TRBJ1-5 and V is TRBV4-1; D is perhaps TRBD1 (5 bases). Trimming pared 6 bases from V and 2 bases from J, leaving 8 bases between. The CDR3 extends over 13 amino acids. CDR1 is MGHRA and CDR2 is YSYEKL in the germline V gene. The CDR3 DNA is TGCGCCAGCAGAGGCAGGGGCAATCAGCCCCAGCATTTT. It encodes CASRGRGNQPQHF.

The chain combines TRBV15 with TRBJ2-2; D is unclear. Trimming removed 5 bases at V and 6 bases at J, with 10 bases between. The CDR3 sequence is 13 residues long. The germline V gene encodes CDR1 LNHNV and CDR2 YYDKDF (reference sequence). CDR3 amino acids: CATSRPRAGELFF. The CDR3 bases are TGTGCCACCAGCCGCCCCCGAGCCGGGGAGCTGTTTTTT.

As for this clone: Distinct nucleotide sequences in the sample also encode this CDR3. This sequence joins TRBV28 and TRBJ2-2; D not certain. Germline values: CDR1 MDHEN, CDR2 SYDVKM. This CDR3 spans 13 amino acids. The ends were cut back, 5 bases at V and 0 bases at J, with 4 bases in the middle. The DNA for the CDR3 is TGTGCCAGCAGTACCACGAACACCGGGGAGCTGTTTTTT. As protein: CASSTTNTGELFF.

J is TRBJ1-1 and V is TRBV6-6; D is possibly TRBD1 (5 bases). The ends were cut back, 6 bases at V and 5 bases at J, with 13 bases in the middle. This CDR3 spans 13 amino acids. CDR1 is MNHNY and CDR2 is SVGAGI in the germline V gene (reference sequence). The CDR3 DNA is TGTGCCAGCAGGCGACAGAGTAGGACTGAAGCTTTCTTT. This codes for CASRRQSRTEAFF.

The V call is TRBV6-6, the J call TRBJ1-1; possibly TRBD1 for D (6 bases). Between the trimmed V and J ends, which lost 8 bases and 4 bases, there was a span of 17 bases. Germline V gene sequence: CDR1 MNHNY, CDR2 SVGAGI (reference sequence). This CDR3 region has 14 residues. The CDR3 nucleotides read TGTGCCAGCCAGGGCGGGGGCGGTGTCACTGAAGCTTTCTTT. It yields the protein CASQGGGGVTEAFF.

This sequence joins TRBV5-4 and TRBJ2-1; 9 bases are a match to TRBD1. CDR3 length equals 14 residues. J was trimmed by 6 bases and V by 3 bases; bases with no gene match: 4. In germline, CDR1 is SGHNT, CDR2 YYREEE (reference sequence). The CDR3 DNA reads as TGTGCCAGCAGCTCCGGGACAGGGTCCAATGAGCAGTTCTTC. It yields the protein CASSSGTGSNEQFF. The entire variable domain, with the rest obtained from reference TRBV5-4 and TRBJ2-1, is as follows: ETGVTQSPTHLIKTRGQQVTLRCSSQSGHNTVSWYQQALGQGPQFIFQYYREEENGRGNFPPRFSGLQFPNYSSELNVNALELDDSALYLCASSSGTGSNEQFFGPGTRLTVL.

The chain links TRBV6-1 to TRBJ1-2, with D possibly matching TRBD1 (5 bases). Trimming took off 3 bases at V and 3 bases at J, with 17 bases between the two ends. The CDR3 is 16 residues long. Germline CDR1 reads MNHNS; CDR2 reads SASEGT. The CDR3 region has the DNA TGTGCCAGCAGTGATGGCGTGAGGGGCGCAGACTATGGCTACACCTTC. It encodes CASSDGVRGADYGYTF.

The V and J genes are TRBV5-1 and TRBJ2-1; D is ambiguous. CDR1 and CDR2 (germline): SGHRS, YFSETQ. V lost 4 bases and J lost 9, with 17 bases in between. The CDR3 contains 14 residues. The CDR3 DNA reads TGCGCCAGCAGCCTGCTCGGCACACAAGGTGAGCAGTTCTTC. Translating it yields CASSLLGTQGEQFF.

The chain uses TRBV27 and TRBJ1-1; D ambiguous. V was cut by 4 bases and J by 1 base, with 10 bases left in between. The germline gives CDR1 MNHEY, CDR2 SMNVEV (reference sequence). This CDR3 has 14 amino acids. CDR3 sequence (DNA): TGTGCCAGCAGTTCGAGGGCCGGGAACACTGAAGCTTTCTTT. Translated, it gives CASSSRAGNTEAFF.

This clone showed up just once. The chain links TRBV5-1 to TRBJ2-3; the D gene is possibly TRBD1 (6 bases). The CDR3 runs to 14 residues. CDR1 is SGHRS and CDR2 is YFSETQ in the germline V gene. V was shortened by 4 bases and J by 4 bases, with 13 bases between the two germline ends. The CDR3 protein is CASSQTTGPDTQYF. The CDR3 DNA sequence: TGCGCCAGCAGCCAAACGACAGGCCCAGATACGCAGTATTTT.

The CDR3 nucleotides read TGTGCCAGCAGCTCAGATCAGAACACTGAAGCTTTCTTT. Translated: CASSSDQNTEAFF. This chain uses TRBV7-8 with TRBJ1-1; D is uncertain. The germline gives CDR1 SGHVS, CDR2 FQNEAQ. Trimming stripped 4 bases from V and 1 base from J, with 7 bases between. CDR3 size: 13 residues. Combining the CDR3 with reference TRBV7-8 and TRBJ1-1 gives the whole variable domain GAGVSQSPRYKVAKRGQDVALRCDPISGHVSLFWYQQALGQGPEFLTYFQNEAQLDKSGLPSDRFFAERPEGSVSTLKIQRTQQEDSAVYLCASSSDQNTEAFFGQGTRLTVV.

This chain connects TRBV11-3 to TRBJ2-2, with 9 bases fitting TRBD2. CDR3 length: 17 residues. Trimming at V came to 3 bases and at J to 1 base, leaving 6 bases not matched to a gene. The V gene's germline CDR1 is SGHNT and CDR2 YENEEA. CDR3 DNA: TGTGCCAGCAGCTTCGTAACTAGCGGGCGGAACACCGGGGAGCTGTTTTTT. Residues: CASSFVTSGRNTGELFF. Looking up the rest from reference TRBV11-3 and TRBJ2-2 gives the full variable domain: EAGVVQSPRYKIIEKKQPVAFWCNPISGHNTLYWYLQNLGQGPELLIRYENEEAVDDSQLPKDRFSAERLKGVDSTLKIQPAELGDSAVYLCASSFVTSGRNTGELFFGEGSRLTVL.

The gene calls are TRBV5-1 and TRBJ2-6, with 7 bases matching TRBD1. The V segment lost 5 bases and the J segment 0 bases; nucleotides outside the gene matches: 11. Germline V CDR1 and CDR2: SGHRS, YFSETQ. This CDR3 is 18 amino acids long. CDR3 sequence reads: CASRPLDRPNSGANVLTF. In nucleotides, the CDR3 is TGCGCCAGCAGGCCCCTGGACAGGCCAAACTCTGGGGCCAACGTCCTGACTTTC. Complete variable domain (other parts from reference TRBV5-1 and TRBJ2-6): KAGVTQTPRYLIKTRGQQVTLSCSPISGHRSVSWYQQTPGQGLQFLFEYFSETQRNKGNFPGRFSGRQFSNSRSEMNVSTLELGDSALYLCASRPLDRPNSGANVLTFGAGSRLTVL.

V usage is TRBV5-4 and J usage is TRBJ1-1; D possibly corresponds to TRBD1 (5 bases). This CDR3 region has 14 residues. The germline CDR1 and CDR2 sequences are SGHNT and YYREEE (reference sequence). Trimming cost V 1 base and J 7 bases, with 14 bases left between them. The CDR3 spells CASSLWGVGIEAFF. Here the CDR3 DNA reads TGTGCCAGCAGCTTGTGGGGGGTCGGCATTGAAGCTTTCTTT.